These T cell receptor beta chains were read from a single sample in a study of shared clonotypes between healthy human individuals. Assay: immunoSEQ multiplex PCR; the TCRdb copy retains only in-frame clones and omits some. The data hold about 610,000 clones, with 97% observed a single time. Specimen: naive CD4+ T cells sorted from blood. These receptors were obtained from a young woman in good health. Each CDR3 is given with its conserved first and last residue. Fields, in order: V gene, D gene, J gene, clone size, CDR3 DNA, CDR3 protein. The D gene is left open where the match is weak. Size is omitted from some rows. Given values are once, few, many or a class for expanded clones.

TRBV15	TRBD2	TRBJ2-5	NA	TGTGCCACCAGCAGAGATCTAAGCCTAGCGGGAGGGCAAGAGACCCAGTACTTC	CATSRDLSLAGGQETQYF
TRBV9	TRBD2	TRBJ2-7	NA	TGTGCCAGCAGCGTATGGGGACTAGCGGGGCCCAGCTCCTACGAGCAGTACTTC	CASSVWGLAGPSSYEQYF
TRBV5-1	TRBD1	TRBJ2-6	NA	TGCGCCAGCAGCCGGAAGGACAGGGTCGATGGGGCCAACGTCCTGACTTTC	CASSRKDRVDGANVLTF
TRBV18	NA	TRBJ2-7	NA	TGTGCCAGCTCACCGATGGACGGCAACTACGAGCAGTACTTC	CASSPMDGNYEQYF
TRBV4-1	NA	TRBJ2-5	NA	TGCGCCAGCAGCCAGGAGGGGCAAGAACAAGAGACCCAGTACTTC	CASSQEGQEQETQYF
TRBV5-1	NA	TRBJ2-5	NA	TGCGCCAGCAGCCCCGGACTAACAGAGACCCAGTACTTC	CASSPGLTETQYF
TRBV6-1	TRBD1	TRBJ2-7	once	TGTGCCAGCACGTGGGGACAGATATCTTACGAGCAGTACTTC	CASTWGQISYEQYF
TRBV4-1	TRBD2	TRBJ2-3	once	TGCGCCAGCAGCCAAGGACACAGACTAGCGGGAGGGCCGAATCTAGATACGCAGTATTTT	CASSQGHRLAGGPNLDTQYF
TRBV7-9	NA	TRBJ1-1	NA	TGTGCCAGCAGCCCTGGTGGAGGCGGTAGGACTGAAGCTTTCTTT	CASSPGGGGRTEAFF
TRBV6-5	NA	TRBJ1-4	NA	TGTGCCAGCAGTTTTCAGGGGCGCCGGGATGAAAAACTGTTTTTT	CASSFQGRRDEKLFF
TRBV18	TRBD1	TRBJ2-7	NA	TGTGCCAGCTCACCCAAGACAGGGAAAAAATACGAGCAGTACTTC	CASSPKTGKKYEQYF
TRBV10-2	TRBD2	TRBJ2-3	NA	TGCGCCAGCATTGGAAGCGGGAGGGAAGATACGCAGTATTTT	CASIGSGREDTQYF
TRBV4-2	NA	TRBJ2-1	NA	TGTGCCAGCAGCCAAGATCGAGCGGTAAACTACAATGAGCAGTTCTTC	CASSQDRAVNYNEQFF
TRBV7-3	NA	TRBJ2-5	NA	TGTGCCAGCAGCAACCCAGGGACCCAAGAGACCCAGTACTTC	CASSNPGTQETQYF
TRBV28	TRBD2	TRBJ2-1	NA	TGTGCCAGCAGTTTGGACGGGAGGGCGAATGAGCAGTTCTTC	CASSLDGRANEQFF
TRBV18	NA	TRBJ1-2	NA	TGTGCCAGCTCACTGAGCCCTGGACAGATGGAAATCTCGTATGGCTACACCTTC	CASSLSPGQMEISYGYTF
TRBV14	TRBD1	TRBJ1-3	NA	TGTGCCAGCAGCCCCCGGACAGGAGGAAACACCATATATTTT	CASSPRTGGNTIYF
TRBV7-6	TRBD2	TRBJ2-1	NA	TGTGCCAGCAGCTTTTTCGGACTAGCGGATGAGCAGTTCTTC	CASSFFGLADEQFF
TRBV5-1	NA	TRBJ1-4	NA	TGCGCCAGCAGCCCGCGGGAGGGGCAGATTAATGAAAAACTGTTTTTT	CASSPREGQINEKLFF
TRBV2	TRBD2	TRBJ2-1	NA	TGTGCCAGCAGGGCAGCGGGGCAGCAGTTCTTC	CASRAAGQQFF
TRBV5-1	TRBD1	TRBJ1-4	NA	TGCGCCAGCAGCTGGACAGGGGATTTTTGGTCAGATAGGGTTACTAATGAAAAACTGTTTTTT	CASSWTGDFWSDRVTNEKLFF
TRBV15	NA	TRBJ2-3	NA	TGTGCCACCAGCGATGACCTAACAGATACGCAGTATTTT	CATSDDLTDTQYF